This section outlines one T cell receptor beta chain sequence together with its context. Its antigen is undetermined. There were only healthy Caucasians among the donors. These data come from a study of identical twins. The CDR3 is made up of 16 amino acids. V dropped 2 bases and J dropped 2; count of bases not matched to a gene: 8. Germline V gene lookup returns CDR1 KGHSH and CDR2 LQKENI. Points from the study as a whole: Low generation-probability sequences were in excess among twin-shared out-of-frame alpha sequences.

Template switching added a universal primer site; cDNA carried unique molecular identifiers. TCRdb re-analysed the 5' RACE reads in MiXCR, keeping a single row per CDR3 protein. Of 1.5 million to 2 million distinct CDR3 sequences listed, roughly 35% were seen once; the top ten hold about 0.27%. This TCR was sampled from a newborn girl in good health. Sequencing used cord blood. The chain recombines TRBV18 with TRBJ1-2, with 7 bases identical to TRBD1. The CDR3 sequence: CASSPTPGQQNYGYTF. DNA of the CDR3: TGTGCCAGCTCACCAACCCCGGGACAGCAGAACTATGGCTACACCTTC.